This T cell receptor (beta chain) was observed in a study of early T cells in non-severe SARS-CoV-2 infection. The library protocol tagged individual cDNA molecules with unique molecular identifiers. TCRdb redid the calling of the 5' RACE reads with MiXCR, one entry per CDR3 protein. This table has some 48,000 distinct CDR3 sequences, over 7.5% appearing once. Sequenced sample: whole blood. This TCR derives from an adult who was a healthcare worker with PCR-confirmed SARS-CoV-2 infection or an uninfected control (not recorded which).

CDR3 loop: CSARGDTGPLEQYF. CDR3 in DNA: TGCAGTGCTAGGGGGGACACGGGGCCGTTAGAGCAGTACTTC. The rearrangement links TRBV20-1 to TRBJ2-7; maybe TRBD1 (6 bases). The CDR3 is 14 amino acids. Trimming removed 3 bases at V and 7 bases at J, with 19 bases between. Germline CDR1 is DFQATT and CDR2 is SNEGSKA (reference sequence).